The rows below give T cell receptor beta chains drawn from one sample of a study of T cells expressing NK-cell markers. TCRdb reprocessed the 5' RACE reads; each CDR3 protein has one entry and no DNA is given. Recorded for this sample: just under 150,000 distinct CDR3 sequences. Material: blood T cells: a sorted CD56 or NKG2C T cell subset, CD4+ or CD8+ T cells, or bulk PBMC T cells (not recorded which). These receptors came from a man aged 18 to 29 in good health. Both conserved end residues are part of each CDR3.

>TRBJ1-1|TRBV29-1
CSVDGTGVNTEAFF
>TRBJ1-1|TRBV15
CATSRPGQGKTEAFF
>TRBJ2-5|TRBV4-1
CASSQSTSGSGETQYF
>TRBJ2-1|TRBV7-6
CASSLGFWTTDYNEQFF
>TRBJ2-1|TRBV29-1
CSVEISRSHEQFF
>TRBJ1-5|TRBV5-5
CASSLRTGYSNQPQHF
>TRBJ2-7|TRBV20-1
CSAIPGLLYEQYF
>TRBJ2-2|TRBV7-9
CASSHPRSAGAGELFF
>TRBJ1-2|TRBV5-6
CASSPTFDSYGYTF
>TRBJ2-7|TRBV4-3
CASSQDLDPYEQYF
>TRBJ2-1|TRBV6-2/TRBV6-3
CAASLAGGSYEQFF
>TRBJ1-5|TRBV4-2
CASSQTLETGSNQPQHF
>TRBJ2-1|TRBV19
CASSNLGLAVYNEQFF
>TRBJ2-7|TRBV29-1
CSAEDGTGSYEQYF
>TRBJ1-1|TRBV2
CASSVWARNTEAFF
>TRBJ2-1|TRBV24-1
CATSDLTGTSGEQFF
>TRBJ2-7|TRBV9
CASSVATGTLNEQYF
>TRBJ2-7|TRBV30
CAWRGTGTYEQYF
>TRBJ2-7|TRBV2
CASSELAGASEQYF
>TRBJ1-2|TRBV4-1
CASSQWFGDHGYTF
>TRBJ2-7|TRBV14
CASSQVRQALGAYEQYF
>TRBJ2-7|TRBV12-3/TRBV12-4
CASSLGTPVDEQYF
>TRBJ2-7|TRBV27
CASSSGTGLDEQYF
>TRBJ2-1|TRBV20-1
CSARDQRGTSYNEQFF
>TRBJ1-5|TRBV27
CASSGTAQGPQHF
>TRBJ2-3|TRBV7-8
CASSPTLSTDTQYF
>TRBJ1-5|TRBV27
CASKPGTGGAQHF
>TRBJ2-3|TRBV10-3
CAISETRTGAHTDTQYF
>TRBJ2-3|TRBV7-6
CASSFHNGMTESTDTQYF
>TRBJ2-1|TRBV15
CATSRDGSPGDEQFF
>TRBJ2-7|TRBV5-6
CASSLMAVGYEQYF
>TRBJ1-2|TRBV2
CASSVADGTNGYTF
>TRBJ2-5|TRBV12-3/TRBV12-4
CASSIGQGGETQYF
>TRBJ1-2|TRBV5-1
CASSLEGSRTNSNYGYTF
>TRBJ2-1|TRBV6-2/TRBV6-3
CASSLGQRVNEQFF
>TRBJ2-1|TRBV12-3/TRBV12-4
CASSPLAAYVDEQFF
>TRBJ2-1|TRBV20-1
CSAHQRDLREQFF
>TRBJ2-5|TRBV20-1
CSARDQNMLGWETQYF
>TRBJ2-2|TRBV24-1
CATGTSGIGTGELFF